This T cell receptor (beta chain) was observed in a study of blood T cell repertoires in COVID-19. Study context: T cells, B-cell-depleted T cells, or PBMCs provided the cDNA or gDNA that served as material.

Trimming removed 0 bases from V and 0 bases from J; junction bases left unmatched: 15. Germline loops: CDR1 LNHDA, CDR2 SQIVND (reference sequence). The CDR3 loop spans 22 amino acids. Authors' processing steps: Amplification of reference gene primers was used by the study to estimate nucleated cell counts. Sequencing used immunoSEQ multiplex PCR; TCRdb keeps in-frame clones, though not all of them. Clonal size and the V and J genes are those of that table, whereas D and trimming came from the DNA. The table shows some 120,000 clones, with about four fifths occurring only once. The sample holds one count of this clone.

Sample: peripheral blood. V is TRBV19 and J is TRBJ1-5; 12 bases line up with TRBD1. The sequence was collected from a man of 80 years or more with acute or convalescent COVID-19. The DNA of the CDR3 is TGTGCCAGTAGTATAGATAGGCTTGCCGGGACAGGGGGCCATCATAGCAATCAGCCCCAGCATTTT. It translates to CASSIDRLAGTGGHHSNQPQHF.